This TCR beta chain came from a study of T cell responses to AZD1222 COVID-19 vaccine. Regarding the study as a whole: CD4 TCRs associated with vaccination spanned spike, dominating at 160-218 and 743-854. Females made up more of the donors, who were largely white British, and clonal diversity may have come out too low.

Assay used: immunoSEQ multiplex PCR; TCRdb lists only in-frame clones, some missing. Of under 200,000 clones listed, roughly 92% are singletons. On this clone itself: Its antigen is still unknown.

Germline V gives CDR1 SGHNT, CDR2 YENEEA. This CDR3 region has 16 residues. Trimming at V came to 6 bases and at J to 3 bases, leaving 8 bases not matched to a gene. The sequence was collected from an adult who received the MenACWY meningococcal vaccine as a control. The sequencing used peripheral blood, collected 28 days after the second dose of the MenACWY control vaccine. This chain uses TRBV11-3 with TRBJ2-1; TRBD1 agrees at 10 bases. CDR3 DNA sequence: TGTGCCAGCAGTCCGCCGGGACAGGGGAACTACAATGAGCAGTTCTTC. This sequence encodes CASSPPGQGNYNEQFF. Full variable domain (rest looked up from reference TRBV11-3 and TRBJ2-1): EAGVVQSPRYKIIEKKQPVAFWCNPISGHNTLYWYLQNLGQGPELLIRYENEEAVDDSQLPKDRFSAERLKGVDSTLKIQPAELGDSAVYLCASSPPGQGNYNEQFFGPGTRLTVL.